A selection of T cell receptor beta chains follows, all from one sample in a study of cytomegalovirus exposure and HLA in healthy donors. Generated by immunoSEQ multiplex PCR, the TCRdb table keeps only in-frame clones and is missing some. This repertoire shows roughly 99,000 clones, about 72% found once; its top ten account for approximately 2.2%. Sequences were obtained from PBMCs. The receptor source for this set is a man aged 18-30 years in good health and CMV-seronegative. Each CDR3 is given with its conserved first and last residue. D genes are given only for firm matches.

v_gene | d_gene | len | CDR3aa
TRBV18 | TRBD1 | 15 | CASSPGQGVTDTQYF
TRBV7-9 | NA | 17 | CASSLALSQQRIYEQYF
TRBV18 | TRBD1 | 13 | CASSRQGSTEAFF
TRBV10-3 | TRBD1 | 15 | CAISEDRGHNQPQHF
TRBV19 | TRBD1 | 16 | CASSMGTGRGSYEQYF
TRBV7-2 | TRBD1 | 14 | CASSRTGDTQKAFF
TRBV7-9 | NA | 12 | CASSLGHAEAFF
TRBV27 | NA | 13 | CASLRPAGNEAFF
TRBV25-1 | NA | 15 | CASSGPTGTNEKLFF
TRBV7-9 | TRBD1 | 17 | CASSLVRDRGWSDEQFF
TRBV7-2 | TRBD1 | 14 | CASSYRLQGAPLHF
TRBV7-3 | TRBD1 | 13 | CASSSDRADTQYF
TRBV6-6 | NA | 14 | CASRYQGSNQPQHF
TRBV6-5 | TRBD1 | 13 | CASSYGTVEKLFF